Each of the 18 T cell receptor beta chains below was sequenced from the same sample in a study of T cells in Graves' hyperthyroidism and ophthalmopathy (dated 2019 in TCRdb). Libraries were prepared through multiplex PCR. The instrument was an Illumina HiSeq 2000. The TCR beta CDR3 regions were amplified from RNA transcripts. The TCR CDR3 was subjected to a first round of RT-PCR using the HTBI primer set and the Qiagen OneStep RT-PCR kit. In TCRdb, the public reads were trimmed at Q25 with fastp and aligned with MiXCR, with productive beta chains retained. Every CDR3 protein is listed once, alongside the most common genes and DNA of its rows. The sample yields over 250,000 distinct CDR3 sequences; 20% to 25% were counted once. The top ten constitute about 25% of the sample. The specimen sequenced was blood. The receptors here all came from a man aged 40-49 years with Graves' hyperthyroidism that later progressed to Graves' ophthalmopathy.

The chain joins TRBV13 to TRBJ1-6; tentative D call: TRBD1 (5 bases). The germline gives CDR1 PRHDT, CDR2 FYEKMQ (reference sequence). The CDR3 has 12 amino acids. V was cut by 6 bases and J by 6 bases, with 6 bases left in between. As DNA, the CDR3 is TGTGCCAGCAGACAGGTTAATTCACCCCTCCACTTT. Amino acid sequence: CASRQVNSPLHF.

The V gene is TRBV28, the J gene TRBJ2-7, with 7 bases aligning to TRBD2. The germline V gene has CDR1 MDHEN and CDR2 SYDVKM. Losses at the gene ends were 5 bases for V and 7 bases for J; bases not matched to a gene: 11. The CDR3 is 14 amino acids. In DNA form, the CDR3 reads TGTGCCAGCAGTGCTAGACTAGCACTTGGGGAGCAGTACTTC. Translated, it gives CASSARLALGEQYF.

The table lists this clonotype with a few counts. The chain uses TRBV12-3 or TRBV12-4 and TRBJ1-2, with 7 bases fitting TRBD1. The CDR3 runs 14 residues. Losses at the gene ends were 5 bases for V and 2 bases for J; bases not matched to a gene: 5. The CDR3 DNA sequence: TGTGCCAGCAGTCCCGGACAGGCGAACTATGGCTACACCTTC. Translating gives CASSPGQANYGYTF.

This clonotype came up a few times. The chain employs TRBV7-2 and TRBJ2-5; D remains unclear. CDR3 size: 16 residues. V was trimmed by 1 base and J by 7 bases, leaving 19 bases between them. The germline CDR1 and CDR2 sequences are SGHTA and FQGNSA. CDR3 residues: CASSLVGDSARGTQYF. Here the CDR3 DNA reads TGTGCCAGCAGCTTAGTTGGGGATTCGGCACGAGGGACCCAGTACTTC. Using reference TRBV7-2 and TRBJ2-5 for the parts outside the CDR3, the full variable domain is GAGVSQSPSNKVTEKGKDVELRCDPISGHTALYWYRQSLGQGLEFLIYFQGNSAPDKSGLPSDRFSAERTGGSVSTLTIQRTQQEDSAVYLCASSLVGDSARGTQYFGPGTRLLVL.

This clonotype was detected many times. V usage is TRBV2 and J usage is TRBJ2-5; 11 nucleotides agree with TRBD1. This CDR3 spans 18 amino acids. The germline CDR1 and CDR2 sequences are SNHLY and FYNNEI. J was trimmed by 5 bases and V by 8 bases; bases with no gene match: 19. Written as DNA, the CDR3 is TGTGCCAGCGATTGGACAGGGGGCTTAAAGACAGGAGCTGAGACCCAGTACTTC. Protein: CASDWTGGLKTGAETQYF.

This chain uses TRBV30 with TRBJ1-1; D not resolved. The CDR3 spans 13 residues. Trimming cost V 0 bases and J 2 bases, with 7 bases left between them. CDR1 is GTSNPN, CDR2 SVGIG, per germline (reference sequence). The CDR3 DNA follows: TGTGCCTGGAGTGTAAACGGTAACACTGAAGCTTTCTTT. Protein: CAWSVNGNTEAFF.

This chain links TRBV6-2 or TRBV6-3 with TRBJ1-1; no reliable D call. Germline assignment: CDR1 MNHEY and CDR2 SVGEGT. Trimming left V 0 bases short and J 11 bases short, with 10 bases between. The CDR3 has 12 residues. CDR3 amino acids: CASSYSAGGAFF. Written as DNA, the CDR3 is TGTGCCAGCAGTTACTCGGCCGGCGGGGCTTTCTTT.

The chain uses TRBV11-1 and TRBJ1-2; D is unclear. Germline V gene data show CDR1 as SGHAT and CDR2 as FQDESV (reference sequence). The CDR3 contains 16 residues. The V and J ends lost 5 bases and 8 bases respectively, with 24 bases between them. In DNA, the CDR3 is TGTGCCAGCAGCCAACGATCCGGGAGGAACGTAGGCGGCTACACCTTC. Residues: CASSQRSGRNVGGYTF.

The chain links TRBV30 to TRBJ1-1; D uncertain. This CDR3 is built from 11 residues. Trimming took off 6 bases at V and 1 base at J, with 6 bases between the two ends. Germline CDR1 reads GTSNPN; CDR2 reads SVGIG (reference sequence). This CDR3 reads CACAWNTEAFF. The DNA for the CDR3 is TGTGCCTGCGCCTGGAACACTGAAGCTTTCTTT.

In the case of this clonotype: The junction differs from germline at one of its ends, possibly a read error. The CDR3 reads CTSRDWDYYGYTF. The CDR3, as DNA: TGTACCAGCAGGGACTGGGATTACTATGGCTACACCTTC. V gene TRBV6-1 combines with J gene TRBJ1-2, with D perhaps matching TRBD1 (5 bases). From germline, CDR1 is MNHNS and CDR2 SASEGT. This CDR3 is built from 13 residues.

The sample holds many counts of this clonotype. The rearrangement uses TRBV29-1 and TRBJ1-1, with D possibly TRBD1 on 5 matching bases. The CDR3 loop spans 16 amino acids. Per the germline V gene, CDR1 is SQVTM and CDR2 is ANQGSEA. Trimming took 1 base from V and 0 from J, leaving 15 bases between them. The CDR3 loop reads CSVEVGGANLNTEAFF. The CDR3 DNA is TGCAGCGTTGAAGTGGGCGGGGCGAACCTGAACACTGAAGCTTTCTTT.

This clonotype was recorded at least ten times. J is TRBJ1-2 and V is TRBV11-2; no firm D call. The CDR3 has 14 amino acids. Trimming took 2 bases from V and 0 from J, leaving 7 bases between them. Germline-derived CDR1 and CDR2 are SGHAT and FQNNGV. The DNA for the CDR3 is TGTGCCAGCAGCTTAAGCTTCGCTAACTATGGCTACACCTTC. As protein: CASSLSFANYGYTF.

This clonotype has a count of ten or more. J is TRBJ2-7 and V is TRBV30, with D possibly matching TRBD1 (6 bases). CDR1 is GTSNPN, CDR2 SVGIG, per germline (reference sequence). V shed 3 bases and J shed 7 bases, with 10 bases lying between them. This CDR3 contains 11 residues. This CDR3 reads CAWSTGREQYF. CDR3 DNA: TGTGCCTGGAGCACAGGGCGAGAGCAGTACTTC.

The table lists this clonotype with many counts. The V gene is TRBV28, the J gene TRBJ1-2, with D maybe TRBD1 (5 bases). The V end was cut by 11 bases, the J end by 8 bases, with 24 bases between. The CDR3 spans 14 residues. Germline V gives CDR1 MDHEN, CDR2 SYDVKM. As DNA, the CDR3 is TGTGCCGGCTCGCGGGATCTTGTATGGGACGGCTACACCTTC. Translation: CAGSRDLVWDGYTF.

This clonotype was seen repeatedly, ten times or more. The chain recombines TRBV7-8 with TRBJ1-2; D gene uncertain. V lost 2 bases and J 2 bases, leaving 15 bases between the germline ends. This CDR3 has 16 amino acids. Germline CDR1 reads SGHVS; CDR2 reads FQNEAQ. The CDR3 here is CASSLSYTGENYGYTF. The CDR3 nucleotides are TGTGCCAGCAGCTTATCCTATACCGGCGAAAACTATGGCTACACCTTC.

This clonotype came up many times. V is TRBV12-3 or TRBV12-4 and J is TRBJ2-7; 7 bases are shared with TRBD2. The length of the CDR3 is 11 residues. The V segment lost 2 bases and the J segment 9 bases; nucleotides outside the gene matches: 1. The CDR3 loop is CASSLSGVQYF. CDR3 DNA sequence: TGTGCCAGCAGTTTAAGCGGGGTGCAGTACTTC.

This clonotype was found many times. Just one base apart from a much larger clone, this may be a read error. The chain recombines TRBV25-1 with TRBJ1-2; D uncertain. The CDR3 has 15 residues. The germline CDR1 and CDR2 sequences are MGHDK and SYGVNS. In DNA, the CDR3 is TGTGCCAGCAGTGATCCTGGGGTTGGGCACTATGGCTACATCTTC. It codes for CASSDPGVGHYGYIF.

In this sample, this clonotype turned up many times. CDR3 coding DNA: TGCAGTGCTATCCGGGACAGGGTGGCCCGTCAGCCCCAGCATTTT. Translation gives CSAIRDRVARQPQHF. V and J are TRBV20-1 and TRBJ1-5, with 9 bases lining up with TRBD1. The J segment lost 6 bases and the V segment lost 4 bases, leaving 10 bases of the junction unmatched. The CDR3 sequence is 15 residues long. CDR1 is DFQATT, CDR2 SNEGSKA, per germline (reference sequence).